Shown below are 17 T cell receptor beta chains from a single sample sequenced in a study of T cell responses to AZD1222 COVID-19 vaccine. This table comes from immunoSEQ multiplex PCR, and its TCRdb copy is limited to in-frame clones, with some not included. Seen here are about 96,000 clones, roughly nine tenths observed once, and the top ten hold about 1.5%. The sequences come from peripheral blood, collected on day 0 of AZD1222 vaccination. The receptors were sampled from an adult in good health.

The rearrangement uses TRBV5-6 and TRBJ2-1; either TRBD1 or TRBD2 may supply D (5 bases each). V dropped 2 bases and J dropped 3 bases, with 24 bases sitting between them. Germline V gene data show CDR1 as SGHDT and CDR2 as YYEEEE. The CDR3 has 19 residues. The CDR3 is CASSFPLGTEYPNYNEQFF. CDR3 DNA: TGTGCCAGCAGCTTCCCCCTCGGGACGGAGTATCCGAACTACAATGAGCAGTTCTTC.

V and J are TRBV28 and TRBJ1-2; tentative D call: TRBD1 (6 bases). CDR3 length: 12 amino acids. V dropped 5 bases and J dropped 9 bases, with 13 bases sitting between them. Germline V gives CDR1 MDHEN, CDR2 SYDVKM. The CDR3 is CASSGNRVSYTF. In DNA, the CDR3 is TGTGCCAGCAGTGGAAACAGGGTGAGCTACACCTTC.

This clone was found once. V gene TRBV7-3 combines with J gene TRBJ1-2; D call uncertain. Per germline, CDR1 SGHTA and CDR2 FQGTGA. Trimming left V 2 bases short and J 8 bases short, with 12 bases between. This CDR3 has 13 residues. The CDR3 spells CASSLGGREGYTF. The CDR3 nucleotides read TGTGCCAGCAGCTTAGGCGGGAGAGAAGGCTACACCTTC.

The chain joins TRBV7-3 to TRBJ2-1; D uncertain. Between the trimmed V and J ends, which lost 2 bases and 4 bases, there was a span of 6 bases. The CDR3 totals 13 residues. Germline CDR1 and CDR2: SGHTA and FQGTGA. The CDR3, as DNA: TGTGCCAGCAGCTTAGTTCGTTACAATGAGCAGTTCTTC. It translates to CASSLVRYNEQFF.

V is TRBV28 and J is TRBJ2-1, with 7 positions matching TRBD2. V shed 6 bases, J shed 6 bases, and the junction held 11 bases outside the gene matches. The CDR3 covers 15 residues. Germline V gene sequence: CDR1 MDHEN, CDR2 SYDVKM. CDR3 sequence (DNA): TGTGCCAGCAGCTCTAGCGGCCCCGCCAGCAATGAGCAGTTCTTC. Residues: CASSSSGPASNEQFF.

The chain recombines TRBV28 with TRBJ1-4; weak D call: TRBD1 (6 bases). Trimming left V 2 bases short and J 3 bases short, with 13 bases between. The CDR3 contains 16 residues. Germline CDR1 MDHEN, CDR2 SYDVKM. The CDR3 DNA reads as TGTGCCAGCAGTTTAAGCCCGGGACAAGCTAATGAAAAACTGTTTTTT. Amino acids: CASSLSPGQANEKLFF.

This chain joins TRBV5-1 and TRBJ2-7; TRBD2 matches 11 bases. The CDR3 loop spans 14 amino acids. After removal of 5 bases from V and 4 bases from J, the junction contained 5 bases not matched to a gene. Germline V gene lookup returns CDR1 SGHRS and CDR2 YFSETQ. CDR3: CASSLTSGVYEQYF. The CDR3 region has the DNA TGCGCCAGCAGTTTGACTAGCGGGGTGTACGAGCAGTACTTC.

This clone has only one observation. The CDR3 is CATSRDRNEQYF. The CDR3 nucleotides read TGTGCCACCAGCAGGGACAGAAACGAGCAGTACTTC. J is TRBJ2-7 and V is TRBV15; perhaps TRBD1 as D (6 bases). The V gene lost 3 bases and the J gene lost 5 bases, with 8 bases spanning the gap. Germline CDR1 is LNHNV and CDR2 is YYDKDF (reference sequence). CDR3 size: 12 residues.

The V gene is TRBV28, the J gene TRBJ2-2; D is unresolved. V gave up 9 bases and J gave up 0 bases, with 11 bases separating them. The CDR3 loop spans 14 amino acids. Germline values: CDR1 MDHEN, CDR2 SYDVKM. This CDR3 reads CASIRSANTGELFF. CDR3 bases: TGTGCCAGTATACGCAGTGCGAACACCGGGGAGCTGTTTTTT. Variable domain in full (rest from reference TRBV28 and TRBJ2-2): DVKVTQSSRYLVKRTGEKVFLECVQDMDHENMFWYRQDPGLGLRLIYFSYDVKMKEKGDIPEGYSVSREKKERFSLILESASTNQTSMYLCASIRSANTGELFFGEGSRLTVL.

Here the CDR3 reads CSVDNTWDGYTF. CDR3 coding DNA: TGCAGCGTTGATAACACTTGGGATGGCTACACCTTC. The rearrangement joins TRBV29-1 to TRBJ1-2; the D is unclear. CDR3 length equals 12 residues. Trimming removed 3 bases at V and 6 bases at J, with 11 bases between. Germline values: CDR1 SQVTM, CDR2 ANQGSEA.

This chain uses TRBV5-6 with TRBJ2-7; D not certain. CDR1 SGHDT and CDR2 YYEEEE come from the germline V gene. Trimming took 0 bases from V and 0 from J, leaving 4 bases between them. The CDR3 is 13 amino acids. In nucleotides, the CDR3 is TGTGCCAGCAGCTTGGGGTCCTCCTACGAGCAGTACTTC. It yields the protein CASSLGSSYEQYF.

This chain uses TRBV15 with TRBJ2-1, with a weak D call TRBD1 (5 bases). CDR1 and CDR2 from the germline V gene are LNHNV and YYDKDF (reference sequence). Trimming pared 0 bases from V and 4 bases from J, leaving 7 bases between. This CDR3 comprises 14 residues. CDR3 amino acids: CATSRDQGYNEQFF. The CDR3 nucleotides are TGTGCCACCAGCAGAGATCAGGGTTACAATGAGCAGTTCTTC. The full variable domain, rest sourced from reference TRBV15 and TRBJ2-1, is DAMVIQNPRYQVTQFGKPVTLSCSQTLNHNVMYWYQQKSSQAPKLLFHYYDKDFNNEADTPDNFQSRRPNTSFCFLDIRSPGLGDTAMYLCATSRDQGYNEQFFGPGTRLTVL.

This clone was observed once. The genes are TRBV12-3 or TRBV12-4 and TRBJ1-1; D gene uncertain. Trimming removed 6 bases from V and 10 bases from J, with 15 bases in between. The CDR3 runs to 12 residues. The CDR3 nucleotides read TGTGCCAGCAGCTCCCTCGCTAGAGCAGCTTTCTTT. Protein sequence: CASSSLARAAFF.

The V call is TRBV27, the J call TRBJ1-2, with TRBD1 matching 9 bases. This CDR3 is 19 amino acids long. Germline V lookup: CDR1 MNHEY, CDR2 SMNVEV (reference sequence). Trimming removed 7 bases from V and 1 base from J; junction bases left unmatched: 19. CDR3 nucleotide sequence: TGTGCCAGCACCCAAACTGCCGGGACAGGGTCCTCTGTTAACTATGGCTACACCTTC. Translation gives CASTQTAGTGSSVNYGYTF.

This chain uses TRBV5-6 with TRBJ2-1; 8 positions agree with TRBD2. This CDR3 is built from 16 residues. V lost 4 bases to trimming and J lost 7 bases; unmatched junction nucleotides: 13. Looked up from germline, CDR1 is SGHDT and CDR2 is YYEEEE. CDR3 bases: TGTGCCAGCAGCCCCATTACCGGGGGGGCGGAAAATGAGCAGTTCTTC. This sequence encodes CASSPITGGAENEQFF.

This rearrangement joins TRBV5-1 to TRBJ2-3; D call uncertain. The CDR3 covers 15 residues. V lost 3 bases, J lost 3 bases, and 14 bases lay in between. CDR1 is SGHRS and CDR2 is YFSETQ in the germline V gene. The CDR3 protein is CASSSRYSATDTQYF. The CDR3 bases are TGCGCCAGCAGCTCCAGGTACTCAGCTACAGATACGCAGTATTTT.

The chain couples TRBV27 to TRBJ1-1; no clear D. Trimming pared 1 base from V and 0 bases from J, leaving 3 bases between. The germline gives CDR1 MNHEY, CDR2 SMNVEV (reference sequence). CDR3 size: 13 residues. The CDR3 sequence: CASSLFLNTEAFF. The CDR3 coding sequence is TGTGCCAGCAGTTTATTTCTGAACACTGAAGCTTTCTTT.